One and the same sample provided the 21 T cell receptor beta chains below, sequenced in a study of CD8 T cells in ankylosing spondylitis (TCRdb year 2017). The library was produced with 5' RACE. Sequencing relied on an Illumina HiSeq 2500. TCRdb applied fastp at Q25 and MiXCR to the public reads, then kept only in-frame beta chains. Identical CDR3 proteins give one entry, which carries the most common genes and DNA. The sample table contains roughly 69,000 distinct CDR3 sequences; only one count was recorded for 5.3% of them. Of the sample, 2.2% is held by the ten largest clones. Sequencing input: blood, either unsorted or a sorted T cell fraction (not recorded which). All receptors derive from a male donor with ankylosing spondylitis or in good health (not recorded which).

This clonotype was seen ten or more times. This sequence joins TRBV28 and TRBJ2-2; a weak D match, TRBD1 (5 bases). The CDR3 contains 14 residues. The germline V gene encodes CDR1 MDHEN and CDR2 SYDVKM. Trimming pared 6 bases from V and 2 bases from J, leaving 10 bases between. The CDR3 DNA reads TGTGCCAGCAGCCCAGGGTTTAACACCGGGGAGCTGTTTTTT. The encoded protein is CASSPGFNTGELFF.

The chain uses TRBV14 and TRBJ1-1; a weak D match, TRBD1 (6 bases). The CDR3 is made up of 14 amino acids. V was cut by 4 bases and J by 3 bases, with 12 bases left in between. Germline V gives CDR1 SGHDN, CDR2 FVKESK. The CDR3 region is CASSPRDIDTEAFF. The CDR3 nucleotides are TGTGCCAGCAGCCCCCGGGACATTGACACTGAAGCTTTCTTT.

This clonotype is termed large. The chain is built from TRBV25-1 and TRBJ2-7; D gene unclear. Germline lookup yields CDR1 MGHDK and CDR2 SYGVNS. Trimming left V 3 bases short and J 0 bases short, with 6 bases between. The CDR3 runs 13 residues. CDR3 sequence (DNA): TGTGCCAGCAGTGAGACACCCTCCTACGAGCAGTACTTC. It codes for CASSETPSYEQYF.

This clonotype was observed many times. The chain combines TRBV18 with TRBJ2-5, with TRBD1 identical over 9 bases. J gave up 3 bases and V 3 bases, and 5 bases lay outside the gene matches. The CDR3 has 15 residues. Germline CDR1 KGHSH, CDR2 LQKENI. In DNA, the CDR3 is TGTGCCAGCTCACCTAGGGACAGGGAAAAAGAGACCCAGTACTTC. Translating it yields CASSPRDREKETQYF. The full variable domain, rest sourced from reference TRBV18 and TRBJ2-5, is NAGVMQNPRHLVRRRGQEARLRCSPMKGHSHVYWYRQLPEEGLKFMVYLQKENIIDESGMPKERFSAEFPKEGPSILRIQQVVRGDSAAYFCASSPRDREKETQYFGPGTRLLVL.

The sample holds a few counts of this clonotype. This CDR3 is CASSEVRGDYGYTF. For the CDR3, the DNA is TGCGCCAGCAGCGAGGTCAGGGGCGACTATGGCTACACCTTC. J is TRBJ1-2 and V is TRBV5-1; TRBD1 is a possible D gene (6 bases). V was clipped by 4 bases and J by 3 bases, with 13 bases between them. The CDR3 has 14 residues. Germline-derived CDR1 and CDR2 are SGHRS and YFSETQ. The entire variable domain, with the rest obtained from reference TRBV5-1 and TRBJ1-2, is as follows: KAGVTQTPRYLIKTRGQQVTLSCSPISGHRSVSWYQQTPGQGLQFLFEYFSETQRNKGNFPGRFSGRQFSNSRSEMNVSTLELGDSALYLCASSEVRGDYGYTFGSGTRLTVV.

Many counts were recorded for this clonotype. The gene calls are TRBV18 and TRBJ1-1, with unresolved D. Germline loops: CDR1 KGHSH, CDR2 LQKENI. The CDR3 consists of 16 residues. Trimming stripped 1 base from V and 2 bases from J, with 14 bases between. CDR3: CASSPLRARSNTEAFF. The CDR3 DNA follows: TGTGCCAGCTCACCACTCCGGGCACGATCTAACACTGAAGCTTTCTTT.

This clonotype was detected a few times. CDR3 in DNA: TGTGCCAGCAGTTACCCTAATGCACAGGGTCAAGAGACCCAGTACTTC. Translated, it gives CASSYPNAQGQETQYF. The gene calls are TRBV6-5 and TRBJ2-5, with D maybe TRBD1 (6 bases). V was shortened by 2 bases and J by 2 bases, with 15 bases between the two germline ends. From germline, CDR1 is MNHEY and CDR2 SVGAGI. The CDR3 consists of 16 residues.

This sequence joins TRBV7-2 and TRBJ1-5, with 9 bases matching TRBD1. The ends lost 4 bases at V and 3 bases at J; junction bases unmatched: 7. The CDR3 spans 16 residues. Germline loops: CDR1 SGHTA, CDR2 FQGNSA. CDR3 coding DNA: TGTGCCAGCAGCTCTTCCGGGACAGGGTACAATCAGCCCCAGCATTTT. Encoded protein: CASSSSGTGYNQPQHF.

At least ten counts were recorded for this clonotype. The chain couples TRBV28 to TRBJ1-1; D uncertain. The CDR3 has 15 amino acids. V was cut by 2 bases and J by 6 bases, with 16 bases left in between. Germline CDR1 MDHEN, CDR2 SYDVKM. For the CDR3, the DNA is TGTGCCAGCAGTTTACTGCAACGAACGGACCCTGAAGCTTTCTTT. It is translated as CASSLLQRTDPEAFF.

This clonotype was observed at least ten times. The V gene is TRBV27, the J gene TRBJ1-5; D gene ambiguous. The germline gives CDR1 MNHEY, CDR2 SMNVEV (reference sequence). Trimming took 2 bases from V and 1 from J, leaving 15 bases between them. The CDR3 length is 17 residues. The CDR3 bases are TGTGCCAGCAGTTTACTTGGATTCATCGGAAGCAATCAGCCCCAGCATTTT. This translates into CASSLLGFIGSNQPQHF.

This clonotype was found many times. The chain recombines TRBV3-1 with TRBJ2-1; 7 bases line up with TRBD1. The CDR3 is 16 residues long. V shed 0 bases and J 6 bases; nucleotides not matched to a gene: 8. CDR1 LGHDT and CDR2 YNNKEL come from the germline V gene (reference sequence). The CDR3 protein is CASSQEGQGESNEQFF. CDR3 DNA: TGTGCCAGCAGCCAAGAGGGGCAGGGGGAATCCAATGAGCAGTTCTTC.

The sample holds many counts of this clonotype. The rearrangement joins TRBV4-1 to TRBJ2-4; the D gene is possibly TRBD1 (5 bases). The length of the CDR3 is 15 residues. The ends were cut back, 0 bases at V and 8 bases at J, with 14 bases in the middle. Germline V gene data show CDR1 as MGHRA and CDR2 as YSYEKL. The CDR3 spells CASSQDRAGWDIQYF. CDR3 nucleotides: TGCGCCAGCAGCCAAGATCGGGCAGGGTGGGACATTCAGTACTTC.

This clonotype was detected many times. The gene calls are TRBV5-1 and TRBJ2-1; 7 bases agree with TRBD1. The CDR3 length is 20 residues. Trimming cost V 4 bases and J 2 bases; bases outside gene matches: 21. CDR1 is SGHRS, CDR2 YFSETQ, per germline. The CDR3 reads CASSLGFSIGGQITYNEQFF. The CDR3 DNA is TGCGCCAGCAGCCTTGGTTTTTCTATTGGGGGACAGATAACCTACAATGAGCAGTTCTTC.

The sample holds many counts of this clonotype. This chain connects TRBV6-1 to TRBJ2-2; D is ambiguous. The length of the CDR3 is 15 residues. Trimming pared 7 bases from V and 0 bases from J, leaving 12 bases between. CDR1 is MNHNS, CDR2 SASEGT, per germline. The CDR3 nucleotides are TGTGCCAGCAAGGTAGCCAGCTCGAACACCGGGGAGCTGTTTTTT. Translation gives CASKVASSNTGELFF.

This clonotype has ten or more counts. The chain combines TRBV3-1 with TRBJ2-3, with no clear D. Looked up from germline, CDR1 is LGHDT and CDR2 is YNNKEL (reference sequence). V lost 3 bases, J lost 3 bases, and 4 bases lay in between. The CDR3 totals 12 residues. Here the CDR3 reads CASSQITDTQYF. CDR3 DNA: TGTGCCAGCAGCCAGATTACAGATACGCAGTATTTT.

This clonotype was detected ten times or more. The chain is built from TRBV2 and TRBJ2-2, with D uncertain. V dropped 6 bases and J dropped 3 bases, with 2 bases sitting between them. CDR1 and CDR2 (germline): SNHLY, FYNNEI. The CDR3 spans 11 residues. The CDR3 region is CASRDTGELFF. The CDR3 DNA is TGTGCCAGCAGAGACACCGGGGAGCTGTTTTTT.

As to this clonotype: This may be a read error, as it is one base from a much larger clone. The chain recombines TRBV3-1 with TRBJ1-1; the D gene is possibly TRBD1 (6 bases). This CDR3 is built from 11 residues. The germline CDR1 and CDR2 sequences are LGHDT and YNNKEL (reference sequence). The CDR3 reads CVSRGPTEAFF. The CDR3 DNA reads as TGTGTCAGCAGGGGACCCACTGAAGCTTTCTTT.

At least ten counts were recorded for this clonotype. The chain carries TRBV29-1 and TRBJ2-1, with a tentative D call TRBD1 (5 bases). Germline loops: CDR1 SQVTM, CDR2 ANQGSEA. This CDR3 is 17 amino acids long. Trimming cost V 5 bases and J 1 base, with 21 bases left between them. CDR3 bases: TGCAGCGTTTTGGTGCAGGGTACCCCCTGGTCCTACAATGAGCAGTTCTTC. Protein sequence: CSVLVQGTPWSYNEQFF.

This clonotype was counted ten times or more. The chain recombines TRBV12-3 or TRBV12-4 with TRBJ1-2; TRBD1 aligns across 9 bases. The CDR3 consists of 18 residues. V was clipped by 8 bases and J by 3 bases; unmatched bases: 19. CDR3 DNA: TGTGCCAGCTACCCCCGGGGTACAGGGGGCGCCGGTCACTATGGCTACACCTTC. Its translation: CASYPRGTGGAGHYGYTF.

This clonotype was recorded at least ten times. This chain uses TRBV7-6 with TRBJ2-7, with D maybe TRBD1 (5 bases). The CDR3 has 15 amino acids. The germline V gene encodes CDR1 SGHVS and CDR2 FNYEAQ. Trimming stripped 1 base from V and 3 bases from J, with 13 bases between. The CDR3 DNA sequence: TGTGCCAGCAGCTTAGAAGGGGAAGATCTCTACGAGCAGTACTTC. Its protein is CASSLEGEDLYEQYF.

This clonotype was recorded at least ten times. The genes are TRBV24-1 and TRBJ1-2; 8 positions match TRBD1. The CDR3 runs 16 residues. The germline V gene has CDR1 KGHDR and CDR2 SFDVKD. V shed 4 bases and J 2 bases; nucleotides not matched to a gene: 8. CDR3 bases: TGTGCCACCAGTGACCCCTGGACAGGGTTCAACTATGGCTACACCTTC. It translates to CATSDPWTGFNYGYTF.